The next 8 T cell receptor beta chains were all read from a single sample in a study of Ad26.COV2.S vaccination and SARS-CoV-2 variants. TCRdb's copy holds only in-frame clones and misses some; the assay was immunoSEQ multiplex PCR. This table has around 400,000 clones, approximately 90% appearing once. The treatment denotes: roughly 19 received Ad26.COV2.S at low or high dose, single or two shots; about 5 received placebo; per-sample allocation not given. It was on day 63 after the first vaccine or placebo injection that samples were taken. This specimen was peripheral blood, taken in a trial of Ad26.COV2.S vaccine versus placebo. These receptors all stem from a person aged 18-65 years who received the Ad26.COV2.S COVID-19 vaccine or a placebo.

For this clone: The sample carries other DNA sequences with the same CDR3. V and J are TRBV29-1 and TRBJ1-5, with D perhaps matching TRBD1 (6 bases). This CDR3 is 13 amino acids long. CDR1 is SQVTM and CDR2 is ANQGSEA in the germline V gene. Trimming cost V 4 bases and J 7 bases, with 14 bases left between them. The CDR3 region has the DNA TGCAGCGTTGCAGCAGGGAGGGGGCAGCCCCAGCATTTT. It codes for CSVAAGRGQPQHF.

This clone came up a few times. The CDR3 DNA reads TGTGCCAGCAGGCGACAGGGAGGCTACACCTTC. Protein product: CASRRQGGYTF. J is TRBJ1-2 and V is TRBV6-5, with 7 bases identical to TRBD1. The CDR3 covers 11 residues. Trimming removed 6 bases from V and 8 bases from J; junction bases left unmatched: 3. Per the germline V gene, CDR1 is MNHEY and CDR2 is SVGAGI.

The chain uses TRBV29-1 and TRBJ1-2; TRBD1 is a possible D gene (5 bases). The CDR3 totals 13 residues. Trimming pared 7 bases from V and 8 bases from J, leaving 20 bases between. The germline CDR1 and CDR2 sequences are SQVTM and ANQGSEA. DNA of the CDR3: TGCAGCGCCCCCGCGGCGGGGCACGCGGGCTACACCTTC. It translates to CSAPAAGHAGYTF.

This sequence joins TRBV27 and TRBJ2-1; no firm D call. The germline gives CDR1 MNHEY, CDR2 SMNVEV (reference sequence). The CDR3 is 15 residues long. Trimming removed 6 bases from V and 3 bases from J, with 15 bases in between. The chain's CDR3 is CASSSSGDGYNEQFF. The CDR3 DNA reads as TGTGCCAGCAGCTCTTCAGGAGATGGCTACAATGAGCAGTTCTTC.

The chain carries TRBV27 and TRBJ2-1; no firm D call. The CDR3 covers 14 residues. V was cut by 3 bases and J by 4 bases, with 10 bases left in between. Germline CDR1 is MNHEY and CDR2 is SMNVEV (reference sequence). In nucleotides, the CDR3 is TGTGCCAGCAGTTTTGGGCAGATTTACAATGAGCAGTTCTTC. As protein: CASSFGQIYNEQFF.

This chain links TRBV28 with TRBJ2-3, with 7 nucleotides matching TRBD2. There are 17 residues in the CDR3. Trimming at V came to 4 bases and at J to 2 bases, leaving 12 bases not matched to a gene. Germline V gene lookup returns CDR1 MDHEN and CDR2 SYDVKM. The CDR3 nucleotides are TGTGCCAGCAGTTCCCCCCAAGGGAAGCGGGACACAGATACGCAGTATTTT. The encoded protein is CASSSPQGKRDTDTQYF.

V is TRBV5-4 and J is TRBJ1-4, with D possibly TRBD1 on 6 matching bases. The CDR3 has 14 residues. Germline CDR1 and CDR2: SGHNT and YYREEE (reference sequence). Trimming pared 4 bases from V and 1 base from J, leaving 8 bases between. CDR3 region: CASSEGGTNEKLFF. In DNA, the CDR3 is TGTGCCAGCAGCGAAGGGGGAACTAATGAAAAACTGTTTTTT.

This chain connects TRBV7-9 to TRBJ1-3; D unclear. The CDR3 consists of 14 residues. Looked up from germline, CDR1 is SEHNR and CDR2 is FQNEAQ (reference sequence). V was pared by 5 bases and J by 3 bases, with 11 bases between. Written as DNA, the CDR3 is TGTGCCAGCAGCGCCGGGCCTGGTGGAAACACCATATATTTT. This sequence encodes CASSAGPGGNTIYF. The whole variable domain, remainder taken from reference TRBV7-9 and TRBJ1-3, is DTGVSQNPRHKITKRGQNVTFRCDPISEHNRLYWYRQTLGQGPEFLTYFQNEAQLEKSRLLSDRFSAERPKGSFSTLEIQRTEQGDSAMYLCASSAGPGGNTIYFGEGSWLTVV.